These 32 T cell receptor beta chains came from one sample sequenced in a study of response to subunit inactivated influenza vaccine. MiXCR, run by TCRdb on the RT-PCR reads, gives a single entry per CDR3 protein. The profile covers about 530,000 distinct CDR3 sequences, with 13% appearing a single time and approximately 14% taken by the ten largest. The specimen comprised PBMCs from blood, sampled roughly 45 days after vaccination. The receptors were gathered from a man in his fifties or sixties who received an inactivated influenza vaccine.

The chain combines TRBV20-1 with TRBJ2-5; possibly TRBD2 for D (7 bases). Per germline, CDR1 DFQATT and CDR2 SNEGSKA (reference sequence). Trimming stripped 6 bases from V and 4 bases from J, with 18 bases between. The CDR3 is made up of 14 amino acids. In DNA, the CDR3 is TGCAGTGCCCCAGAGCCGGGGGGCGTAGAGACCCAGTACTTC. Translated, it gives CSAPEPGGVETQYF.

This clonotype has more than one count but fewer than ten. The rearrangement uses TRBV11-2 and TRBJ2-1; D unclear. V gave up 3 bases and J gave up 6 bases, with 9 bases separating them. The CDR3 runs 13 residues. The germline gives CDR1 SGHAT, CDR2 FQNNGV. The CDR3 reads CASSFRATNEQFF. CDR3 bases: TGTGCCAGCAGCTTTCGGGCTACCAATGAGCAGTTCTTC. Supplemented by reference TRBV11-2 and TRBJ2-1, the full variable domain reads EAGVAQSPRYKIIEKRQSVAFWCNPISGHATLYWYQQILGQGPKLLIQFQNNGVVDDSQLPKDRFSAERLKGVDSTLKIQPAKLEDSAVYLCASSFRATNEQFFGPGTRLTVL.

The V gene is TRBV12-3 or TRBV12-4, the J gene TRBJ1-4; 7 nucleotides match TRBD1. The CDR3 sequence is 16 residues long. The trim removed 6 bases at V and 4 bases at J, leaving 11 bases unmatched. The CDR3 reads CASSLGQARGNEKLFF. CDR3 coding DNA: TGTGCCAGCAGCCTCGGACAGGCTAGGGGTAATGAAAAACTGTTTTTT.

The chain couples TRBV7-9 to TRBJ2-7; D is perhaps TRBD2 (5 bases). The CDR3 covers 16 residues. Germline CDR1 reads SEHNR; CDR2 reads FQNEAQ (reference sequence). V lost 2 bases, J lost 7 bases, and 21 bases lay in between. The CDR3 reads CASSLREASCPKEQYF. CDR3 bases: TGTGCCAGCAGCTTAAGGGAAGCTAGCTGTCCCAAGGAGCAGTACTTC.

The chain uses TRBV7-8 and TRBJ2-1; D perhaps matches TRBD2 (5 bases). CDR3 length: 16 amino acids. Between the trimmed V and J ends, which lost 5 bases and 2 bases, there was a span of 16 bases. The germline V gene encodes CDR1 SGHVS and CDR2 FQNEAQ. The CDR3 spells CASSRASGGTYNEQFF. CDR3 coding DNA: TGTGCCAGCAGCCGGGCAAGCGGAGGAACCTACAATGAGCAGTTCTTC. The complete variable domain, with remaining parts taken from reference TRBV7-8 and TRBJ2-1, reads GAGVSQSPRYKVAKRGQDVALRCDPISGHVSLFWYQQALGQGPEFLTYFQNEAQLDKSGLPSDRFFAERPEGSVSTLKIQRTQQEDSAVYLCASSRASGGTYNEQFFGPGTRLTVL.

This clonotype has just a few counts. The chain employs TRBV21-1 and TRBJ2-7; the table names TRBD1, a call not compared with the DNA. TRBV21-1 is described as a pseudogene. The CDR3 consists of 16 residues. The CDR3, as DNA: TGTGCCAGCAGCAAGGGTAAGGGACAGGAGAGTTACGAGCAGTACTTC. Its translation: CASSKGKGQESYEQYF.

There are many counts of this clonotype. The chain uses TRBV7-2 and TRBJ2-1, with D tentatively TRBD2 (5 bases). The CDR3 consists of 13 residues. The V gene lost 9 bases and the J gene lost 5 bases, with 14 bases spanning the gap. CDR1 and CDR2 from the germline V gene are SGHTA and FQGNSA. The CDR3 nucleotides read TGTGCCAGTAAACTAGGGCCGAACAATGAGCAGTTCTTC. It codes for CASKLGPNNEQFF. The variable domain in full, completed from reference TRBV7-2 and TRBJ2-1, reads GAGVSQSPSNKVTEKGKDVELRCDPISGHTALYWYRQSLGQGLEFLIYFQGNSAPDKSGLPSDRFSAERTGGSVSTLTIQRTQQEDSAVYLCASKLGPNNEQFFGPGTRLTVL.

This clonotype was found a few times. The chain uses TRBV7-3 and TRBJ2-3, with 10 bases matching TRBD1. Per the germline V gene, CDR1 is SGHTA and CDR2 is FQGTGA. V trimming: 5 bases; J trimming: 3 bases; junction bases outside the gene matches: 5. The CDR3 consists of 15 residues. CDR3 coding DNA: TGTGCCAGCAGCCGATTGGACAGGGGGACAGATACGCAGTATTTT. This gives the protein CASSRLDRGTDTQYF. Variable domain in full (rest from reference TRBV7-3 and TRBJ2-3): GAGVSQTPSNKVTEKGKYVELRCDPISGHTALYWYRQSLGQGPEFLIYFQGTGAADDSGLPNDRFFAVRPEGSVSTLKIQRTERGDSAVYLCASSRLDRGTDTQYFGPGTRLTVL.

This clonotype appeared a few times. The chain joins TRBV29-1 to TRBJ1-2; 8 positions match TRBD1. With 8 bases clipped from V and 6 bases from J, the junction kept 11 bases outside the gene matches. CDR1 is SQVTM and CDR2 is ANQGSEA in the germline V gene. This CDR3 is 13 amino acids long. CDR3 sequence: CSIPPGGVDGYTF. Written as DNA, the CDR3 is TGCAGCATACCGCCAGGGGGCGTGGATGGCTACACCTTC.

This clonotype was seen more than once but under ten times. The chain uses TRBV20-1 and TRBJ1-5, with a tentative D call TRBD1 (6 bases). V lost 4 bases and J 0 bases, leaving 13 bases between the germline ends. Germline loops: CDR1 DFQATT, CDR2 SNEGSKA (reference sequence). CDR3 length: 15 amino acids. The CDR3: CSATQGTDSNQPQHF. CDR3 coding DNA: TGCAGTGCTACCCAGGGGACGGATAGCAATCAGCCCCAGCATTTT.

CDR3 DNA: TGCAGCGCCAGGGGCAGGGGGAGATACGAGCAGTACTTC. It codes for CSARGRGRYEQYF. This rearrangement joins TRBV20-1 to TRBJ2-7, with TRBD1 identical over 7 bases. The CDR3 sequence is 13 residues long. CDR1 is DFQATT, CDR2 SNEGSKA, per germline (reference sequence).

This clonotype was detected many times. The genes are TRBV7-6 and TRBJ2-5; D is unclear. The CDR3 totals 11 residues. CDR1 and CDR2 (germline): SGHVS, FNYEAQ. The V and J ends lost 3 bases and 5 bases respectively, with 4 bases between them. This CDR3 reads CASSFSETQYF. CDR3 nucleotides: TGTGCCAGCAGCTTCTCTGAGACCCAGTACTTC.

The table lists this clonotype with a few counts. CDR3 amino acids: CASSLSGLDGYTF. In DNA form, the CDR3 reads TGTGCCAGCAGTTTGTCGGGGCTTGATGGCTACACCTTC. V and J are TRBV12-3 or TRBV12-4 and TRBJ1-2, with D tentatively TRBD1 (5 bases). The CDR3 loop spans 13 amino acids. The V gene lost 3 bases and the J gene lost 6 bases, with 11 bases spanning the gap.

The chain carries TRBV5-5 and TRBJ2-2, with a weak D call TRBD2 (6 bases). CDR3 length: 14 residues. Germline lookup yields CDR1 SGHKS and CDR2 YYEKEE (reference sequence). V lost 3 bases and J 6 bases, leaving 12 bases between the germline ends. The CDR3: CASSYRLGAGELFF. The CDR3 DNA reads as TGTGCCAGCAGCTACCGACTAGGTGCCGGGGAGCTGTTTTTT.

At least ten counts were recorded for this clonotype. The genes are TRBV5-1 and TRBJ2-5, with 15 bases lining up with TRBD2. The CDR3 contains 17 residues. Trimming removed 4 bases from V and 1 base from J; junction bases left unmatched: 5. Germline V gene lookup returns CDR1 SGHRS and CDR2 YFSETQ. CDR3 loop: CASSPGLAGGSQETQYF. The DNA for the CDR3 is TGCGCCAGCAGCCCCGGACTAGCGGGGGGGTCCCAAGAGACCCAGTACTTC.

This clonotype has only a few counts. Sequence at one end of the junction differs from germline and may be a read error. The chain recombines TRBV7-6 with TRBJ2-7, with 8 nucleotides matching TRBD2. Germline loops: CDR1 SGHVS, CDR2 FNYEAQ. The CDR3 contains 16 residues. CDR3 residues: CASSSYIGRASHEQYF. The CDR3 coding sequence is TGTGCCAGCAGCTCTTATATCGGGAGGGCCTCCCACGAGCAGTACTTC.

The table lists this clonotype with many counts. The rearrangement uses TRBV6-7 and TRBJ2-3, with 7 bases matching TRBD1. TRBV6-7 is labeled an ORF, and its function is uncertain. With V trimmed by 9 bases and J by 6 bases, 9 bases remained unmatched. The CDR3 extends over 13 amino acids. CDR3: CARGTAIPDTQYF. In DNA, the CDR3 is TGTGCCAGGGGGACAGCTATCCCGGATACGCAGTATTTT.

This chain links TRBV4-3 with TRBJ2-5, with D unclear. This CDR3 is built from 13 residues. The germline V gene encodes CDR1 LGHNA and CDR2 YSLEER. Trimming removed 0 bases from V and 4 bases from J, with 6 bases in between. CDR3 sequence reads: CASSQERSETQYF. In nucleotides, the CDR3 is TGCGCCAGCAGCCAAGAGCGGTCAGAGACCCAGTACTTC.

Only a few counts were recorded for this clonotype. This chain uses TRBV29-1 with TRBJ2-3, with D hard to call. V lost 2 bases, J lost 0 bases, and 15 bases lay in between. Germline V gives CDR1 SQVTM, CDR2 ANQGSEA. The CDR3 runs 16 residues. The CDR3 region is CSVEWGYTASTDTQYF. DNA of the CDR3: TGCAGCGTTGAATGGGGTTACACTGCTAGCACAGATACGCAGTATTTT.

This clonotype showed up many times. The V and J genes are TRBV12-3 or TRBV12-4 and TRBJ1-6; weak D call: TRBD1 (5 bases). V was cut by 5 bases and J by 9 bases, with 11 bases left in between. CDR3 length: 13 amino acids. For the CDR3, the DNA is TGTGCCAGCAGTAACTTCCAGGGTTCACCCCTCCACTTT. Protein product: CASSNFQGSPLHF.

This clonotype appeared many times. This rearrangement joins TRBV7-9 to TRBJ1-4; D is undetermined. Trimming removed 8 bases at V and 0 bases at J, with 7 bases between. CDR3 length: 13 residues. CDR1 and CDR2 from the germline V gene are SEHNR and FQNEAQ (reference sequence). The CDR3 here is CASDFATNEKLFF. The CDR3 coding sequence is TGTGCCAGCGATTTTGCAACTAATGAAAAACTGTTTTTT.

This clonotype was counted only a few times. The V gene is TRBV20-1, the J gene TRBJ2-3; D gene uncertain. Trimming cost V 5 bases and J 3 bases, with 12 bases left between them. In germline, CDR1 is DFQATT, CDR2 SNEGSKA (reference sequence). The CDR3 runs to 13 residues. CDR3 DNA: TGCAGTGCTCCAGACTGGCGAACAGATACGCAGTATTTT. This translates into CSAPDWRTDTQYF.

The chain recombines TRBV20-1 with TRBJ1-1; D is ambiguous. CDR3 length equals 15 residues. V lost 2 bases and J 3 bases, leaving 16 bases between the germline ends. The V gene's germline CDR1 is DFQATT and CDR2 SNEGSKA (reference sequence). CDR3 DNA sequence: TGCAGTGCTAGAATAGTGTCAGCTATGGACACTGAAGCTTTCTTT. This codes for CSARIVSAMDTEAFF.

The V gene is TRBV6-1, the J gene TRBJ2-5, with 13 bases fitting TRBD2. Germline CDR1 MNHNS, CDR2 SASEGT. The CDR3 runs 16 residues. The junction had 8 bases not matched to a gene; V was cut back by 5 bases and J by 5 bases. CDR3 in DNA: TGTGCCAGCAGTCGGACTAGCGGGAGATTTTCGGAGACCCAGTACTTC. Protein: CASSRTSGRFSETQYF.

The V call is TRBV7-9, the J call TRBJ2-7; TRBD1 agrees at 8 bases. The germline CDR1 and CDR2 sequences are SEHNR and FQNEAQ (reference sequence). This CDR3 comprises 15 residues. V shed 6 bases and J 2 bases; nucleotides not matched to a gene: 9. In DNA, the CDR3 is TGTGCCAGCAGTTCCGGACAGGGACATCCCTACGAGCAGTACTTC. Protein sequence: CASSSGQGHPYEQYF.

This sequence joins TRBV5-1 and TRBJ2-7, with D possibly called TRBD1 or TRBD2 (5 bases each). The V end was cut by 4 bases, the J end by 0 bases, with 14 bases between. CDR1 SGHRS and CDR2 YFSETQ come from the germline V gene. This CDR3 spans 15 amino acids. CDR3 bases: TGCGCCAGCAGCCCCGCCGGGACGGGCTCCTACGAGCAGTACTTC. Amino acid sequence: CASSPAGTGSYEQYF.

The table lists this clonotype with a few counts. The V and J genes are TRBV12-3 or TRBV12-4 and TRBJ2-3, with D uncertain. V was trimmed by 6 bases and J by 0 bases, leaving 10 bases between them. The CDR3 covers 14 residues. CDR3 loop: CASSTGPSTDTQYF. The DNA for the CDR3 is TGTGCCAGCAGCACCGGACCTAGCACAGATACGCAGTATTTT.

The CDR3 sequence is CASSGDPSGLYEQYF. CDR3 DNA sequence: TGTGCCAGCAGCGGGGACCCTAGCGGCTTATACGAGCAGTACTTC. V is TRBV5-4 and J is TRBJ2-7, with 7 bases that match TRBD2. Looked up from germline, CDR1 is SGHNT and CDR2 is YYREEE (reference sequence). The V and J ends lost 4 bases and 4 bases, in that order; junction bases with no gene match: 11. CDR3 length: 15 amino acids.

This clonotype was recorded a few times. This sequence joins TRBV6-5 and TRBJ1-5; D not certain. Looked up from germline, CDR1 is MNHEY and CDR2 is SVGAGI. The CDR3 contains 14 residues. V was pared by 0 bases and J by 5 bases, with 8 bases between. CDR3: CASSYSSVDQPQHF. The CDR3 region has the DNA TGTGCCAGCAGTTACTCGTCAGTGGATCAGCCCCAGCATTTT.

V usage is TRBV5-6 and J usage is TRBJ1-1; D is unresolved. V was clipped by 0 bases and J by 2 bases, with 11 bases between them. CDR3 length: 15 residues. From germline, CDR1 is SGHDT and CDR2 YYEEEE. In DNA, the CDR3 is TGTGCCAGCAGCTTGGTTACAGCAGGTAACACTGAAGCTTTCTTT. Translation: CASSLVTAGNTEAFF.

A few counts support this clonotype. This chain links TRBV20-1 with TRBJ2-2, with a weak D call TRBD1 (6 bases). V gave up 5 bases and J gave up 6 bases, with 10 bases separating them. This CDR3 is built from 12 residues. Germline CDR1 reads DFQATT; CDR2 reads SNEGSKA (reference sequence). CDR3 DNA: TGCAGTGCTGATAGGGGGTCCGGGGAGCTGTTTTTT. This gives the protein CSADRGSGELFF.

This clonotype has more than one count but fewer than ten. The chain joins TRBV6-5 to TRBJ2-5; 9 bases fit TRBD2. This CDR3 spans 17 amino acids. Germline CDR1 reads MNHEY; CDR2 reads SVGAGI. Trimming cost V 0 bases and J 4 bases; bases outside gene matches: 9. The CDR3 DNA reads TGTGCCAGCAGTTACTCGGCCGGGGCGGGAGGGGGAGAGACCCAGTACTTC. Translated, it gives CASSYSAGAGGGETQYF.